Here is one T cell receptor (beta chain) with its context. Original processing notes: Quantification of nucleated cells was approximated via reference gene primer amplification. Produced via immunoSEQ multiplex PCR; TCRdb's table is partial and in-frame only. V and J calls and clone size are given by that table; D and trimming were obtained from the DNA. The sample carries about 140,000 clones, over 70% recorded once. This specimen comes from a study of blood T cell repertoires in COVID-19. Whole-study context: Spain, Italy and the United States supplied samples that represented acute and convalescent COVID-19. T cells, B-cell-depleted T cells, or PBMCs supplied cDNA or gDNA.

Sequenced input: peripheral blood. This sequence was found in a man in his fifties or sixties with active or convalescent COVID-19.

The chain's CDR3 is CASSALQGGLAKNIQYF. CDR3 bases: TGTGCCAGTAGTGCCTTACAGGGTGGGCTAGCCAAAAACATTCAGTACTTC. The chain links TRBV19 to TRBJ2-4; tentatively, D is TRBD1 (6 bases). The V end was cut by 5 bases, the J end by 0 bases, with 17 bases between. This CDR3 comprises 17 residues. Germline V gene lookup returns CDR1 LNHDA and CDR2 SQIVND (reference sequence).